This T cell receptor (beta chain) was observed in a study of beta chain features in type 1 diabetes (dated by TCRdb to 2016 to 2019). A note on the overall study: Patients and healthy donors did not differ in mean age, gender distribution, total cell number or subset yield. A total of over 95,000,000 sorted cells were examined across all samples, and RNA yield correlated strongly with the number of cells per subset. In the study, TCRB repertoires of sorted circulating CD4+ T cell subsets from recently diagnosed type 1 diabetes patients were compared with those of matched healthy donors. Whereas all 30 or so donors provided naive and central memory subsets, regulatory and stem cell-like memory subsets were isolated from just 8 patients and roughly eight healthy donors. Study-wide conclusions, independent of this receptor: Shorter templates might have been favored by PCR, but patient and control samples were amplified and corrected together, so both groups would have been affected equally by any skew. In all four CD4+ subsets, TCRB CDR3 length was moderately but significantly shorter in type 1 diabetes patients. Sequencing cDNA rather than genomic DNA could over-represent highly expressing activated cells, although activation and CD3 levels did not differ between groups. Fewer insertions and more nucleotide deletions at VDJ recombination sites were observed in patients with type 1 diabetes, implying thymic rearrangement abnormalities. Naive, central memory and regulatory TCRB repertoires appeared to be more alike among patients than among healthy donors. Because the HLA sub-analyses included only small numbers of individuals, any influence of HLA type on TCRB rearrangement was left unresolved.

The High Capacity cDNA Reverse Transcription Kit was used to reverse transcribe all of the isolated RNA, meaning that expressed TCRB transcripts were what got sequenced. Deep immunoSEQ sequencing was performed on naive, central memory and regulatory T cell samples, with an average of approximately 4 million total reads per sample. Sorted cells were lysed in RLT buffer and RNA was extracted with DNase-treated RNeasy Micro or Mini kits, depending on cell number. Each cell subset was processed on its own to prevent cross-contamination, while patient and healthy donor samples were processed together. The immunoSEQ multiplex PCR was used to amplify TCRB sequences from cDNA, yielding 87-bp fragments that span the CDR3 region. Amplicons were sequenced on the Illumina HiSeq platform. In the source study's methods: Synthetic template baselines were used to correct PCR bias computationally, reads within Hamming distance 2 were collapsed, and singletons that could not be merged were discarded. Reads were aligned against IMGT to assign V, D and J genes, CDR3 length and insertions or deletions at six rearrangement sites. Within each subset, clonotype counts were normalized to the number of sorted cells before true diversity and Gini coefficients were calculated with the tcR R package. The overlap coefficient, calculated on TCRB nucleotide sequences, was used to measure repertoire sharing. The table was pulled from immuneACCESS by TCRdb, which kept in-frame rearrangements only. Such tables lose some clones; where checked, under half of the loss comes from unresolved V genes, and the rest has no known cause. The DNA gave D and trimming, while V, J and clone size come from that table. In this sample the table shows 140,000 or so clones, roughly an eighth of which occur a single time. Together, the top ten hold 1% to 1.5% of the sample.

Each donor gave one peripheral blood draw, approximately 100 mL on average, collected into heparinised tubes. A BD FACSAria II and a panel including CD45RO, CCR7, CD25, CD127, CD95 and CD27 were used to sort naive, central memory, regulatory and stem cell-like memory CD4+ T cells. All sorted populations exceeded 95% purity. PBMCs were isolated right away by Lymphoprep density gradient centrifugation and were stained directly, without culture. Samples were stained and sorted in pairs, with one healthy donor and one patient per experiment, so that batch effects were minimized. In the germline V gene (reference sequence), CDR1 corresponds to GTSNPN and CDR2 to SVGIG. V lost 3 bases and J lost 4 bases; the stretch between them is 16 bases long. Its CDR3 holds 15 amino acids, cysteine through phenylalanine. CDR3 DNA is the only sequence kept; it has 45 bases, read in frame from the first base. Regarding this clone: Which antigen it targets is not known. Given a much more abundant clone one base away, this may be a read error.

The TCR originated in a young man with type 1 diabetes. Sequencing was performed on central memory CD4+ T cells from blood. The chain is encoded by TRBV30 joined to TRBJ2-1; a tentative D match to TRBD1 spans 6 bases. This receptor has the CDR3 CAWRVKGDQYNEQFF. The nucleotides are TGTGCCTGGAGGGTAAAGGGGGATCAATACAATGAGCAGTTCTTC.